This T cell receptor beta chain was sequenced during a study of cytomegalovirus exposure and HLA in healthy donors. CDR1 is SGHTA, CDR2 FQGNSA, per germline. V shed 4 bases and J 8 bases; nucleotides not matched to a gene: 10. The CDR3 totals 15 residues. Assay: immunoSEQ multiplex PCR; the TCRdb copy retains only in-frame clones and omits some. The data hold about 56,000 clones, with roughly 93% observed a single time. The TCR sequence derives from a woman aged 18-35 years in good health and CMV-seropositive. Sequencing was done on a sample of PBMCs. This rearrangement joins TRBV7-2 to TRBJ1-2; 10 nucleotides match TRBD1. DNA of the CDR3: TGTGCCAGCAGCTCTCGGCGGGGGACAGGGGACGGCTACACCTTC. Translation: CASSSRRGTGDGYTF.